This T cell receptor beta chain is from a study of blood T cells in healthy people across ages. The CDR3 runs 15 residues. Per the germline V gene, CDR1 is LGHNT and CDR2 is FRNRAP. Losses at the gene ends were 9 bases for V and 2 bases for J; bases not matched to a gene: 12. It was with a sample-barcoded 5' primer and a J-beta primer mix that a second PCR of roughly 7 to 12 cycles was run. TCRdb ran MiXCR on the 5' RACE reads and lists one entry per CDR3 protein. The sample contains under 950,000 distinct CDR3 sequences, 22% of which appear only once. Individuals who donated were healthy Caucasians from Russia aged 6 to 90.

The chain has TRBV12-5 and TRBJ2-5, with 7 bases aligning to TRBD1. The sample taken for sequencing was blood. The clonotype comes from a man in his 70s in good health. CDR3 sequence: CASSSQGVGQETQYF. The CDR3 DNA reads as TGTGCTAGCTCCTCTCAGGGGGTGGGACAAGAGACCCAGTACTTC.